One TCR beta chain is described in this entry. Its matching antigen is unknown. The sample originates from a study of CD8 T cells in ankylosing spondylitis. Whole-study results and caveats: It was reported that disease-linked clones were significantly enriched in matched ankylosing spondylitis synovial fluid. Those disease-linked clones were CD8+; they were also relatively rare in peripheral blood. Before this, some motif variants had been reported in reactive arthritis synovial fluid and blood.

Each CDR3 protein gets one entry after TCRdb re-called the 5' RACE reads with MiXCR. The sample lists around 150,000 distinct CDR3 sequences, around two fifths occurring once. The clonotype was recovered from a male donor with ankylosing spondylitis. Sequencing was carried out using synovial fluid, either unsorted or a sorted T cell fraction (not recorded which).

CDR3 nucleotide sequence: TGCAGTGCTAGAGAGGACGGTGTTTGGCAGGCTGATGAAAAACTGTTTTTT. Its protein product is CSAREDGVWQADEKLFF. The chain has TRBV20-1 and TRBJ1-4, with unresolved D. V shed 0 bases and J shed 6 bases, with 20 bases lying between them. Per the germline V gene, CDR1 is DFQATT and CDR2 is SNEGSKA (reference sequence). This CDR3 comprises 17 residues.